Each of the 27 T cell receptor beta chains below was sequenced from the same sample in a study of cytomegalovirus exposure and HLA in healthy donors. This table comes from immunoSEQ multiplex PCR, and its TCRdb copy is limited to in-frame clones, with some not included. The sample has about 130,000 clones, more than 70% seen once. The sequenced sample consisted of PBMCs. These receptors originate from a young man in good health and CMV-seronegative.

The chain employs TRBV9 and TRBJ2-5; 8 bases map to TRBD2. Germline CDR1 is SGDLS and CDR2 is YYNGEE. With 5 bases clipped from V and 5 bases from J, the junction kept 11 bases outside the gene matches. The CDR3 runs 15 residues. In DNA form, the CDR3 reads TGTGCCAGCAGTCTGGGACTAGTGGGGCGGGAGACCCAGTACTTC. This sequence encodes CASSLGLVGRETQYF. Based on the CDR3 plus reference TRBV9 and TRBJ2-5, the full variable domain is DSGVTQTPKHLITATGQRVTLRCSPRSGDLSVYWYQQSLDQGLQFLIQYYNGEERAKGNILERFSAQQFPDLHSELNLSSLELGDSALYFCASSLGLVGRETQYFGPGTRLLVL.

CDR3 bases: TGTGCCAGCAGCTTACTTTGGGACAGGGATCCCTACGAGCAGTACTTC. Translated: CASSLLWDRDPYEQYF. The J gene is TRBJ2-7, the V gene TRBV7-2; 9 bases agree with TRBD1. The CDR3 has 16 residues. The J segment lost 2 bases and the V segment lost 2 bases, leaving 7 bases of the junction unmatched. Per the germline V gene, CDR1 is SGHTA and CDR2 is FQGNSA. Based on the CDR3 plus reference TRBV7-2 and TRBJ2-7, the full variable domain is GAGVSQSPSNKVTEKGKDVELRCDPISGHTALYWYRQSLGQGLEFLIYFQGNSAPDKSGLPSDRFSAERTGGSVSTLTIQRTQQEDSAVYLCASSLLWDRDPYEQYFGPGTRLTVT.

The CDR3 sequence is CASSRETSAVSSYNEQFF. In nucleotides, the CDR3 is TGTGCCAGCAGCCGTGAGACTAGCGCTGTCAGCTCCTACAATGAGCAGTTCTTC. The chain uses TRBV14 and TRBJ2-1; TRBD2 matches 8 bases. Germline lookup yields CDR1 SGHDN and CDR2 FVKESK. V gave up 4 bases and J gave up 0 bases; unmatched junction bases: 11. This CDR3 contains 18 residues.

The CDR3 region is CASSAPGQDTDTQYF. The CDR3 DNA reads TGTGCCAGCAGCGCACCGGGACAGGACACAGATACGCAGTATTTT. The chain employs TRBV7-9 and TRBJ2-3, with 8 nucleotides matching TRBD1. The CDR3 length is 15 residues. J gave up 2 bases and V 5 bases, and 6 bases lay outside the gene matches. Per germline, CDR1 SEHNR and CDR2 FQNEAQ (reference sequence).

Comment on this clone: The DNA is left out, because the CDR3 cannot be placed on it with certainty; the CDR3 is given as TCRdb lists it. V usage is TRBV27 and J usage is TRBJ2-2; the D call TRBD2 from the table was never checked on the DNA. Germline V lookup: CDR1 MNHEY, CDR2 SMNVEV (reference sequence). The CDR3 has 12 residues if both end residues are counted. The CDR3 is CASSFRFGELFF.

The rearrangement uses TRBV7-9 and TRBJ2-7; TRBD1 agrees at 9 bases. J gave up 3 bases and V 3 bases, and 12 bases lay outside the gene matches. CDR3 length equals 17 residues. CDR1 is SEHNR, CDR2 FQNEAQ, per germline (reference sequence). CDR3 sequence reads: CASSLGPGQGFIYEQYF. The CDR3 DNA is TGTGCCAGCAGCTTGGGCCCGGGACAGGGTTTCATCTACGAGCAGTACTTC.

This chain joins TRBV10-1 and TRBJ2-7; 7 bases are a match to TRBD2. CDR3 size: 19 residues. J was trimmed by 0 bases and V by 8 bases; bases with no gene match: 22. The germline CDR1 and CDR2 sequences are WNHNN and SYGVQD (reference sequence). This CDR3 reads CASLKTPVAGPSHSYEQYF. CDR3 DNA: TGCGCCAGCCTTAAAACCCCTGTAGCGGGCCCCAGCCACTCCTACGAGCAGTACTTC.

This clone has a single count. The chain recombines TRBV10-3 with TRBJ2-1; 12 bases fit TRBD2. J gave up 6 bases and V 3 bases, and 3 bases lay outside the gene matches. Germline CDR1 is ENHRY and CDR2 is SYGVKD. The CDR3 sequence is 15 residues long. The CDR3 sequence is CAISDSSGRGNEQFF. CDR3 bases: TGTGCCATCAGTGATTCTAGCGGGAGGGGCAATGAGCAGTTCTTC.

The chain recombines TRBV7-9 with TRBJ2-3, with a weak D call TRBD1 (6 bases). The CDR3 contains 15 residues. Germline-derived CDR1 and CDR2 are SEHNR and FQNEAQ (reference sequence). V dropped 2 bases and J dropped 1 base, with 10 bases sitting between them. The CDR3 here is CASSLSQGGTDTQYF. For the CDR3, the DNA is TGTGCCAGCAGCTTATCACAGGGAGGCACAGATACGCAGTATTTT.

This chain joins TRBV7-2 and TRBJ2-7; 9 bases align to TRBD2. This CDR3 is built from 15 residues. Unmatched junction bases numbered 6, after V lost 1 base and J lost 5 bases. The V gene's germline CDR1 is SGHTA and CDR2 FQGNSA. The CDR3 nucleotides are TGTGCCAGCAGCTTAGGGCGGGAGGGCTTCCACGAGCAGTACTTC. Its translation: CASSLGREGFHEQYF.

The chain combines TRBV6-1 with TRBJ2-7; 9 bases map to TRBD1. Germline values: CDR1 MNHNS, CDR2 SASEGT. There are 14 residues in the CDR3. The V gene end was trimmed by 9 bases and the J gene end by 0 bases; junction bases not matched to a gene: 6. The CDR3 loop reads CASINRGLSYEQYF. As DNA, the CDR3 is TGTGCCAGTATCAACAGGGGGCTCTCCTACGAGCAGTACTTC.

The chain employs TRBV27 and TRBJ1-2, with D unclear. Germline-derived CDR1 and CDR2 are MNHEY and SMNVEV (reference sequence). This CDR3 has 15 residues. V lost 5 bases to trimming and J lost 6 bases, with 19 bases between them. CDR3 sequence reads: CASSPPGLLDHGYTF. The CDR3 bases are TGTGCCAGCAGTCCGCCAGGCCTATTGGATCATGGCTACACCTTC.

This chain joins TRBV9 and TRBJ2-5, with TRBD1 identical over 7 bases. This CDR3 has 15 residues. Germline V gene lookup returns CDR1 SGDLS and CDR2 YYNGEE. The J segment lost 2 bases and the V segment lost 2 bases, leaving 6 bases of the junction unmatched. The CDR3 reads CASSVAGGEQETQYF. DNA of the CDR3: TGTGCCAGCAGCGTGGCAGGGGGAGAACAAGAGACCCAGTACTTC.

The CDR3 region has the DNA TGTGCCTGGACACCCGGGGTGGCGGGAGGGCCGTGGGAGGCCCAGTACTTC. Its protein is CAWTPGVAGGPWEAQYF. The chain links TRBV30 to TRBJ2-5, with 9 bases that match TRBD2. The CDR3 has 17 residues. Per the germline V gene, CDR1 is GTSNPN and CDR2 is SVGIG (reference sequence). Trimming took 4 bases from V and 9 from J; bases not matched to a gene: 21.

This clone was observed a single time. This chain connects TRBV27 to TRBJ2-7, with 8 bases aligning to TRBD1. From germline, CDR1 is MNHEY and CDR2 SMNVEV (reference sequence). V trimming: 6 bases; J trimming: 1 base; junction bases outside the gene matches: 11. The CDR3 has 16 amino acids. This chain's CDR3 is CASRKGQDGASYEQYF. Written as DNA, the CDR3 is TGTGCCAGCAGAAAGGGACAGGATGGGGCGTCCTACGAGCAGTACTTC.

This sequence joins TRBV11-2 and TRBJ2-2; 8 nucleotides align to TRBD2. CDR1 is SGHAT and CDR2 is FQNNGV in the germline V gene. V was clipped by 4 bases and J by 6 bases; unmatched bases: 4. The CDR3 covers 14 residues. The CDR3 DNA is TGTGCCAGCAGCTGGGGACTAGTTTCCGGGGAGCTGTTTTTT. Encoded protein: CASSWGLVSGELFF.

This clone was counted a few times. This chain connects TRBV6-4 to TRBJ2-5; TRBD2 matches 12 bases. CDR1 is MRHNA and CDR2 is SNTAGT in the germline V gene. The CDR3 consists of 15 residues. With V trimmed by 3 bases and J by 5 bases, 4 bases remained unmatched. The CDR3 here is CASSETSGSGETQYF. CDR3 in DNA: TGTGCCAGCAGTGAGACTAGCGGGAGTGGCGAGACCCAGTACTTC.

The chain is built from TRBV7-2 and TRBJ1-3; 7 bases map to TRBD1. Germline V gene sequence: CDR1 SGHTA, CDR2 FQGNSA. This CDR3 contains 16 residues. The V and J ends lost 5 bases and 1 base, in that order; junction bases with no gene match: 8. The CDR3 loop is CASSLGTAKSGNTIYF. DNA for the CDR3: TGTGCCAGCAGCCTGGGGACAGCCAAGTCTGGAAACACCATATATTTT. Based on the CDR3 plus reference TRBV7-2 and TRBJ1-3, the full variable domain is GAGVSQSPSNKVTEKGKDVELRCDPISGHTALYWYRQSLGQGLEFLIYFQGNSAPDKSGLPSDRFSAERTGGSVSTLTIQRTQQEDSAVYLCASSLGTAKSGNTIYFGEGSWLTVV.

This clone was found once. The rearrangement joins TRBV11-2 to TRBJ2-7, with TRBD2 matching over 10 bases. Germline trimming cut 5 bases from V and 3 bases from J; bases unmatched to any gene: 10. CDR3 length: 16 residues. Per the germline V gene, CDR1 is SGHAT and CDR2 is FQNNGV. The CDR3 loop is CASSPLGLAGVYEQYF. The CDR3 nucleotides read TGTGCCAGCAGCCCCCTAGGGCTAGCGGGAGTCTACGAGCAGTACTTC.

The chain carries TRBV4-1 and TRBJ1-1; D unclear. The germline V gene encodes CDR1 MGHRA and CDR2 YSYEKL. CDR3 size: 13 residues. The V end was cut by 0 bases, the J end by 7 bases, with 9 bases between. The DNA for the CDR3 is TGCGCCAGCAGCCAAGATCCCGGGAATGAAGCTTTCTTT. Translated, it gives CASSQDPGNEAFF.

This CDR3 reads CASSPPIAGNTEAFF. For the CDR3, the DNA is TGTGCCAGCAGTCCCCCGATCGCCGGGAACACTGAAGCTTTCTTT. The chain has TRBV6-5 and TRBJ1-1, with D uncertain. Per the germline V gene, CDR1 is MNHEY and CDR2 is SVGAGI. Trimming removed 5 bases from V and 1 base from J, with 14 bases in between. The CDR3 sequence is 15 residues long.

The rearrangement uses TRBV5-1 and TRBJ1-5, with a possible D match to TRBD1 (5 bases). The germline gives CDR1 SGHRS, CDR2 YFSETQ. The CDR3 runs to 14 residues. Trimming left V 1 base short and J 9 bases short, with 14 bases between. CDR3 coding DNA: TGCGCCAGCAGCTTGAATTGGGGCGCATGGCCCCAGCATTTT. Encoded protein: CASSLNWGAWPQHF. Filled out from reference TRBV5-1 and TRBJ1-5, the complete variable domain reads KAGVTQTPRYLIKTRGQQVTLSCSPISGHRSVSWYQQTPGQGLQFLFEYFSETQRNKGNFPGRFSGRQFSNSRSEMNVSTLELGDSALYLCASSLNWGAWPQHFGDGTRLSIL.

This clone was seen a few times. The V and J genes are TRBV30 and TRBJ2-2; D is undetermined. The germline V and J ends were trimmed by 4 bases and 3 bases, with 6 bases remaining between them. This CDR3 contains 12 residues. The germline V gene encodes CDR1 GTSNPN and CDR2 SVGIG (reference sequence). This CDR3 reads CAWTNDTGELFF. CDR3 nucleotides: TGTGCCTGGACTAACGACACCGGGGAGCTGTTTTTT.

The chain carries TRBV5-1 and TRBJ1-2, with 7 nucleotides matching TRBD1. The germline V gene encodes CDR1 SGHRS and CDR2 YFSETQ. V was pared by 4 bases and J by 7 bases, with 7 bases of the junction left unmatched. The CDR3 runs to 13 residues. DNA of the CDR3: TGCGCCAGCAGCACCGCTTCAGGGGGTGGCTACACCTTC. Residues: CASSTASGGGYTF.

The CDR3 loop is CASSLADSSDTQYF. The DNA of the CDR3 is TGCGCCAGCAGCTTGGCCGACAGCTCAGATACGCAGTATTTT. V usage is TRBV5-1 and J usage is TRBJ2-3, with D perhaps TRBD1 (5 bases). Germline V gene sequence: CDR1 SGHRS, CDR2 YFSETQ. The CDR3 length is 14 residues. Trimming took 0 bases from V and 4 from J, leaving 9 bases between them.

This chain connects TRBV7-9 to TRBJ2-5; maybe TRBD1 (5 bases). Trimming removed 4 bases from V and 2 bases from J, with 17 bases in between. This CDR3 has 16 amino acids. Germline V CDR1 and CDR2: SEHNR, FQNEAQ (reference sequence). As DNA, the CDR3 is TGTGCCAGCAGCTCCACCCGCGACAGTTCACAAGAGACCCAGTACTTC. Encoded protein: CASSSTRDSSQETQYF.

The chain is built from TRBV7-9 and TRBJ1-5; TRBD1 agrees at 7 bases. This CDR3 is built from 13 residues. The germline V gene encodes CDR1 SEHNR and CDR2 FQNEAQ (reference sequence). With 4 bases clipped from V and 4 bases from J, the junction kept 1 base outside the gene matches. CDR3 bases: TGTGCCAGCAGCTGGGACAGTAATCAGCCCCAGCATTTT. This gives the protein CASSWDSNQPQHF. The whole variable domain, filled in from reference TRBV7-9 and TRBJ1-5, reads DTGVSQNPRHKITKRGQNVTFRCDPISEHNRLYWYRQTLGQGPEFLTYFQNEAQLEKSRLLSDRFSAERPKGSFSTLEIQRTEQGDSAMYLCASSWDSNQPQHFGDGTRLSIL.